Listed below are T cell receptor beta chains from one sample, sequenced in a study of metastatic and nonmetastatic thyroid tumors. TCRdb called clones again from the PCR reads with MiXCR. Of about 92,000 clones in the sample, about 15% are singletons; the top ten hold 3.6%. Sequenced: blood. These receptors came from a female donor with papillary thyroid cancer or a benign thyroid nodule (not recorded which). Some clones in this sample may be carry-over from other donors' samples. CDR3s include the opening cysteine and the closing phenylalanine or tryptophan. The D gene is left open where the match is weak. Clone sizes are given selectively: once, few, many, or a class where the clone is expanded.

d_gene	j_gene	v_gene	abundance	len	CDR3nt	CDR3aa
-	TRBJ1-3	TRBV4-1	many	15	TGCGCCAGCAGACAAATCCAGGGTTCCGGAAACACCATATATTTT	CASRQIQGSGNTIYF
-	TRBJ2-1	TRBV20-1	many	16	TGCTCCTCAAAAAGGGGGGTAGCTTCGATTTACAATGAGCAGTTCTTC	CSSKRGVASIYNEQFF
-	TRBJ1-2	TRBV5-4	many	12	TGTGCCAGCAGCTTTGGGTTAGGTGGCTACACCTTC	CASSFGLGGYTF
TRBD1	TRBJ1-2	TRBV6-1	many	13	TGTGCCAGCAGTTATCAGGGGGCGAATGGCTACACCTTC	CASSYQGANGYTF
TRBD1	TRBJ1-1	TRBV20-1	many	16	TGCAGTGCTAGAGTTAAGGGGGCGAGGGATTCGACTGAAGCTTTCTTT	CSARVKGARDSTEAFF
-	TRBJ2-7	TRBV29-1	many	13	TGCAGCGTTGTCATAGGGGCGAGGTACGAGCAGTACTTC	CSVVIGARYEQYF
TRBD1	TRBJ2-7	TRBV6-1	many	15	TGTGCCAGCAGTGAAGAGGACAGGGCCACCTACGAGCAGTACTTC	CASSEEDRATYEQYF
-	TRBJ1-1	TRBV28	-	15	TGTGCCAGCAGCTGGGGTGGTCGGGGGAACACTCAAGCTTTCTTT	CASSWGGRGNTQAFF
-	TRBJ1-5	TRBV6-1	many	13	TGTGCCAGCAGTAATGATTGGTATCAGCCCCAGCATTTT	CASSNDWYQPQHF
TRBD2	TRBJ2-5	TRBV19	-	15	TGTGCCAGTAGCAGACTAGCGGGGGGGTTGGAGACCAAGTACTTC	CASSRLAGGLETKYF
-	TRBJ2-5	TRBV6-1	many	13	TGTGCCAGCAGTGCGGACGGACAAGAGACCCAGTACTTC	CASSADGQETQYF
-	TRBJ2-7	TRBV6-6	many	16	TGTGCCAGCAGTTACACCTACTGGGCAGGGCCCTACGAGCAGTACTTC	CASSYTYWAGPYEQYF
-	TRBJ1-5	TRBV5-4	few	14	TGTGCCAGCAGCTTGGGGGGGCCGAATCAGCCCCAGCATTTT	CASSLGGPNQPQHF
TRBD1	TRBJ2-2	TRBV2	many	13	TGTGCCAGCATTCAGGGGGCCCGCGGGGAGCTGTTTTTT	CASIQGARGELFF
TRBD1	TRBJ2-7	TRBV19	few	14	TGTGCCAGTAGTATTAAGGACAGGGGAGATGGGCAGTACTTC	CASSIKDRGDGQYF
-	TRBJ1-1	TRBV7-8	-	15	TGTGCAAGCAGCACCAGGGACGGATTATTCACTGAAGCTTTCTTT	CASSTRDGLFTEAFF
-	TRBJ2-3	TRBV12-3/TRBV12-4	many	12	TGTGCCAGCAGCCGACTTGTAGATACGCAGTATTTT	CASSRLVDTQYF
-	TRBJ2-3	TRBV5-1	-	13	TGTTCCAGCAGCCTCGTGGGCGGGGATACGCAGTATTTT	CSSSLVGGDTQYF
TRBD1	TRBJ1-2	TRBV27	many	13	TGTGCCAGCCAGCGAAGACAGGGGTTTGGCTACACCTTC	CASQRRQGFGYTF
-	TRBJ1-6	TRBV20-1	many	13	TGCAGTGCTAGGCTACAGGGAAATTCACCCCTCCACTTT	CSARLQGNSPLHF
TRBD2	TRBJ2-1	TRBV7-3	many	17	TGTGCCAGCAGCCCCCTCCCGACTAGCGGAGATTTCGGGGAGCAGTTCTTC	CASSPLPTSGDFGEQFF
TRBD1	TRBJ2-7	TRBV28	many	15	TGTGCCAGCAGCCGACAGGGGGCCTTGACCTACGAGCAGTACTTC	CASSRQGALTYEQYF
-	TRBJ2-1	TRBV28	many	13	TGTGCCAGCCGTGGGGCTTCCTACAATGAGCAGTTCTTC	CASRGASYNEQFF
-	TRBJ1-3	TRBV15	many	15	TGTGCCACCAGCAGAGACCCGGGCTCTGGAAACACCATATATTTT	CATSRDPGSGNTIYF
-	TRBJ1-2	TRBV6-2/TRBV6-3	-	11	TGTGCCATCCGTGGGGCGCGGGGCTACACCTTC	CAIRGARGYTF
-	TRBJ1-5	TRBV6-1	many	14	TGTGCCAGCAGTTTGGGGGGGACCAATCAGCCCCAGCATTTT	CASSLGGTNQPQHF
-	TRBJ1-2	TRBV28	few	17	TGTGCCACCGGTGCTGTAGGCAGGGGTATTGCTTCGTGGTGCTACACCTTC	CATGAVGRGIASWCYTF